The 17 T cell receptor beta chains below were found in one sample sequenced in a study of CD8+ T cells in alopecia areata. Extraction of RNA preceded its reverse transcription into cDNA, which served as the sequencing template. Clones were sequenced by immunoSEQ multiplex PCR, and TCRdb holds only the in-frame ones, with some missing. The repertoire has 150,000 to 200,000 clones, about three fifths of them found once; the top ten carry under 1.2%. Indicated treatment: oral pan-JAK inhibitor, 5-10 mg twice daily. The specimen was CD4+ T cells sorted from blood, collected at week 24, from a patient treated with tofacitinib. The receptor set was obtained from a human donor with alopecia areata.

This clone was seen once. The chain combines TRBV30 with TRBJ1-2, with 9 bases that match TRBD1. Per the germline V gene, CDR1 is GTSNPN and CDR2 is SVGIG (reference sequence). With V trimmed by 7 bases and J by 4 bases, 7 bases remained unmatched. The CDR3 totals 13 residues. CDR3 amino acids: CASPGQGLYGYTF. The DNA of the CDR3 is TGTGCCTCCCCGGGACAGGGCCTCTATGGCTACACCTTC.

CDR3 DNA: TGTGCCAGCAGCCAAGATGAAGGGACGGCTAACTATGGCTACACCTTC. Translating it yields CASSQDEGTANYGYTF. The genes are TRBV4-2 and TRBJ1-2; D may be TRBD1 (5 bases). Trimming shortened V by 0 bases and J by 0 bases, and 11 bases separated the two germline ends. This CDR3 contains 16 residues. In germline, CDR1 is LGHNA, CDR2 YNFKEQ.

This clone was seen a few times. The rearrangement uses TRBV5-1 and TRBJ2-1; D ambiguous. CDR3 length: 15 residues. The ends were cut back, 4 bases at V and 4 bases at J, with 15 bases in the middle. Germline CDR1 and CDR2: SGHRS and YFSETQ. The CDR3 coding sequence is TGCGCCAGCAGCCTGGCGGAGAGAGGTTACAATGAGCAGTTCTTC. This translates into CASSLAERGYNEQFF.

The chain employs TRBV29-1 and TRBJ2-1; no clear D. V lost 4 bases to trimming and J lost 8 bases, with 15 bases between them. The germline gives CDR1 SQVTM, CDR2 ANQGSEA. The CDR3 length is 13 residues. The CDR3 DNA reads TGCAGCGTTGCTGGTGCTCCTCGGGATGAGCAGTTCTTC. This gives the protein CSVAGAPRDEQFF.

The DNA for the CDR3 is TGTGCCAGCAGCTTAGAAGTTCAGGGAAATCAGCCCCAGCATTTT. The encoded protein is CASSLEVQGNQPQHF. This chain joins TRBV7-8 and TRBJ1-5, with D possibly being TRBD1 (5 bases). V lost 1 base and J 4 bases, leaving 11 bases between the germline ends. CDR1 and CDR2 (germline): SGHVS, FQNEAQ. The CDR3 is 15 amino acids.

Regarding this clone: This specimen includes other DNA sequences encoding the same CDR3. The J gene is TRBJ2-3, the V gene TRBV29-1; a weak D match, TRBD2 (6 bases). The CDR3 is made up of 12 amino acids. The germline gives CDR1 SQVTM, CDR2 ANQGSEA. V lost 3 bases and J lost 4, with 8 bases in between. CDR3 amino acids: CSVEGGADTQYF. CDR3 DNA sequence: TGCAGCGTTGAGGGGGGAGCAGATACGCAGTATTTT.

This clone was observed a handful of times. The CDR3 DNA reads TGTGCCAGCAGCCCCGTGGACAGGACCGAAAAACTGTTTTTT. Protein product: CASSPVDRTEKLFF. This rearrangement joins TRBV5-4 to TRBJ1-4; 7 bases fit TRBD1. V trimming: 4 bases; J trimming: 8 bases; junction bases outside the gene matches: 8. The CDR3 sequence is 14 residues long. CDR1 SGHNT and CDR2 YYREEE come from the germline V gene (reference sequence).

The genes are TRBV29-1 and TRBJ1-1, with D unresolved. V lost 7 bases and J 0 bases, leaving 12 bases between the germline ends. Germline V gene sequence: CDR1 SQVTM, CDR2 ANQGSEA. The CDR3 is made up of 13 amino acids. The CDR3 reads CSAQRKLNTEAFF. In nucleotides, the CDR3 is TGCAGCGCTCAGCGAAAACTGAACACTGAAGCTTTCTTT.

V is TRBV6-5 and J is TRBJ2-6; D is unclear. CDR1 and CDR2 from the germline V gene are MNHEY and SVGAGI. This CDR3 is 15 amino acids long. Trimming took 5 bases from V and 4 from J, leaving 12 bases between them. In nucleotides, the CDR3 is TGTGCCAGCAGTCTTATCGGCTCAGGGGCCAACGTCCTGACTTTC. Amino acid sequence: CASSLIGSGANVLTF.

V and J are TRBV11-3 and TRBJ1-2; D is unresolved. Between the trimmed V and J ends, which lost 0 bases and 4 bases, there was a span of 3 bases. The CDR3 totals 12 residues. Germline CDR1 SGHNT, CDR2 YENEEA. The CDR3 here is CASSLEGYGYTF. Here the CDR3 DNA reads TGTGCCAGCAGCTTAGAAGGCTATGGCTACACCTTC.

This clone has only a few counts. The chain recombines TRBV5-4 with TRBJ2-2; D remains unclear. The germline gives CDR1 SGHNT, CDR2 YYREEE (reference sequence). This CDR3 comprises 15 residues. The V end was cut by 4 bases, the J end by 4 bases, with 14 bases between. CDR3 sequence reads: CASSPTGQFTGELFF. CDR3 in DNA: TGTGCCAGCAGCCCCACTGGGCAGTTCACCGGGGAGCTGTTTTTT.

The chain is built from TRBV5-1 and TRBJ2-1, with 7 nucleotides matching TRBD2. Germline loops: CDR1 SGHRS, CDR2 YFSETQ. Trimming removed 1 base from V and 2 bases from J; junction bases left unmatched: 3. The CDR3 consists of 15 residues. The CDR3, as DNA: TGCGCCAGCAGCTTGTTAAGCGGGGCCTACAATGAGCAGTTCTTC. Its translation: CASSLLSGAYNEQFF.

The rearrangement links TRBV5-1 to TRBJ2-7; D possibly corresponds to TRBD1 (5 bases). V lost 0 bases to trimming and J lost 4 bases, with 20 bases between them. This CDR3 is built from 17 residues. Looked up from germline, CDR1 is SGHRS and CDR2 is YFSETQ. CDR3 sequence: CASSLEAGNTRPYEQYF. The CDR3 DNA follows: TGCGCCAGCAGCTTGGAGGCAGGGAATACCAGACCTTACGAGCAGTACTTC.

The chain recombines TRBV7-9 with TRBJ1-6; D ambiguous. Germline lookup yields CDR1 SEHNR and CDR2 FQNEAQ (reference sequence). The CDR3 totals 16 residues. The V and J ends lost 5 bases and 10 bases respectively, with 21 bases between them. The CDR3, as DNA: TGTGCCAGCAGCGAGAGCAGCGGGGAGTTCTGGTCACCCCTCCACTTT. Translated: CASSESSGEFWSPLHF.

This clone was seen just once. The gene calls are TRBV29-1 and TRBJ1-1; D unresolved. Trimming cost V 4 bases and J 4 bases, with 13 bases left between them. Germline CDR1 is SQVTM and CDR2 is ANQGSEA. This CDR3 comprises 13 residues. CDR3 DNA sequence: TGCAGCGTTGTTAGACTCTTGAGCACTGAAGCTTTCTTT. Translated, it gives CSVVRLLSTEAFF.

This chain uses TRBV7-2 with TRBJ2-3; 11 bases align to TRBD2. The germline V gene has CDR1 SGHTA and CDR2 FQGNSA. The CDR3 spans 18 residues. Germline trimming cut 5 bases from V and 1 base from J; bases unmatched to any gene: 11. The CDR3 nucleotides are TGTGCCAGCAGCAAAACTAGCGGGGGCCCACACCGCACAGATACGCAGTATTTT. It specifies CASSKTSGGPHRTDTQYF.

Comments on this clone: The junction departs from germline at one end; a sequencing error may be responsible. The chain employs TRBV4-3 and TRBJ1-1; possibly TRBD1 for D (6 bases). The CDR3 has 14 residues. Germline CDR1 reads LGHNA; CDR2 reads YSLEER. DNA for the CDR3: TGCGCCAGCAGCGAAGATGACAGGTGGCCTGAAGCTTTCTTT. Amino acids: CASSEDDRWPEAFF.